The 10 T cell receptor beta chains in this list originate from one sample, sequenced in a study of CD8+ T cells in alopecia areata. Sequencing templates came from extracted RNA that was reverse transcribed into cDNA. The repertoire was sequenced with immunoSEQ multiplex PCR; TCRdb's copy has only in-frame clones and lacks some. The profile shows 60,000 to 70,000 clones, approximately 43% of them singletons. The specimen was CD8+ T cells sorted from blood, collected at week 0. The source is a human donor with alopecia areata.

The rearrangement links TRBV9 to TRBJ2-1; D could derive from TRBD1 or TRBD2 (6 bases each). V was shortened by 2 bases and J by 8 bases, with 11 bases between the two germline ends. The CDR3 is 13 residues long. Germline V gene data show CDR1 as SGDLS and CDR2 as YYNGEE. CDR3 nucleotides: TGTGCCAGCAGCGTCTTAGGGGGGCATGAGCAGTTCTTC. Residues: CASSVLGGHEQFF. Full variable domain (remainder filled in from reference TRBV9 and TRBJ2-1): DSGVTQTPKHLITATGQRVTLRCSPRSGDLSVYWYQQSLDQGLQFLIQYYNGEERAKGNILERFSAQQFPDLHSELNLSSLELGDSALYFCASSVLGGHEQFFGPGTRLTVL.

By share, this clone ranks as medium-sized. This chain connects TRBV4-2 to TRBJ1-5; 8 bases agree with TRBD1. This CDR3 contains 17 residues. Germline V gene sequence: CDR1 LGHNA, CDR2 YNFKEQ. With V trimmed by 0 bases and J by 6 bases, 10 bases remained unmatched. The CDR3 DNA sequence: TGTGCCAGCAGCCAAGATCCCAGGACAGGGTTAGGTCAGCCCCAGCATTTT. Encoded protein: CASSQDPRTGLGQPQHF.

This chain uses TRBV29-1 with TRBJ1-2; D is uncertain. This CDR3 is 13 amino acids long. Germline V gene data show CDR1 as SQVTM and CDR2 as ANQGSEA. V dropped 5 bases and J dropped 0 bases, with 10 bases sitting between them. CDR3 loop: CSVMAGTNYGYTF. The CDR3 region has the DNA TGCAGCGTTATGGCCGGGACTAACTATGGCTACACCTTC.

This clone was seen a handful of times. The V gene is TRBV29-1, the J gene TRBJ2-5; 8 bases are a match to TRBD1. After removal of 6 bases from V and 5 bases from J, the junction contained 11 bases not matched to a gene. Germline CDR1 and CDR2: SQVTM and ANQGSEA. There are 14 residues in the CDR3. The CDR3 DNA reads TGCAGCGTGGACAAGGACAGGGCGTACGAGACCCAGTACTTC. Its translation is CSVDKDRAYETQYF.

This clone was counted between two and nine times. This chain uses TRBV29-1 with TRBJ2-1, with 11 bases lining up with TRBD2. The CDR3 loop spans 17 amino acids. The V gene's germline CDR1 is SQVTM and CDR2 ANQGSEA. The junction had 17 bases not matched to a gene; V was cut back by 6 bases and J by 7 bases. The CDR3 DNA reads TGCAGCGTCGCCCTAATAGCGGGAGGGCCAACAGTAAATGAGCAGTTCTTC. Its protein is CSVALIAGGPTVNEQFF.

The chain recombines TRBV29-1 with TRBJ2-7; no definite D call. The CDR3 runs to 13 residues. V lost 4 bases and J 2 bases, leaving 12 bases between the germline ends. CDR1 and CDR2 (germline): SQVTM, ANQGSEA. The CDR3 bases are TGCAGCGTTGGGGATGGCAGAACCTACGAGCAGTACTTC. Its protein is CSVGDGRTYEQYF.

The rearrangement links TRBV7-2 to TRBJ2-7; 8 positions agree with TRBD1. CDR3 length: 15 residues. The V gene end was trimmed by 1 base and the J gene end by 4 bases; junction bases not matched to a gene: 6. Germline lookup yields CDR1 SGHTA and CDR2 FQGNSA. The CDR3 reads CASSLGQGAGYEQYF. In DNA form, the CDR3 reads TGTGCCAGCAGCTTAGGCCAGGGGGCTGGGTACGAGCAGTACTTC.

The J gene is TRBJ2-7, the V gene TRBV5-6; 7 bases align to TRBD1. J lost 5 bases, V lost 7 bases, and 6 bases had no gene match. There are 12 residues in the CDR3. Germline CDR1 is SGHDT and CDR2 is YYEEEE. The CDR3 sequence is CASSEQGNEQYF. CDR3 sequence (DNA): TGTGCCAGCTCAGAACAGGGGAACGAGCAGTACTTC.

The V call is TRBV30, the J call TRBJ2-7, with no clear D. Trimming removed 2 bases from V and 0 bases from J, with 5 bases in between. The length of the CDR3 is 12 residues. Looked up from germline, CDR1 is GTSNPN and CDR2 is SVGIG (reference sequence). As DNA, the CDR3 is TGTGCCTGGAGTAACATCTCCTACGAGCAGTACTTC. Translated: CAWSNISYEQYF. The whole variable domain, filled in from reference TRBV30 and TRBJ2-7, reads SQTIHQWPATLVQPVGSPLSLECTVEGTSNPNLYWYRQAAGRGLQLLFYSVGIGQISSEVPQNLSASRPQDRQFILSSKKLLLSDSGFYLCAWSNISYEQYFGPGTRLTVT.

This clone has a handful of counts. V is TRBV5-1 and J is TRBJ1-5; the D gene is possibly TRBD1 (6 bases). The V end lost 4 bases, the J end lost 4 bases, and 12 bases lay between the germline ends. Germline CDR1 and CDR2: SGHRS and YFSETQ. The CDR3 totals 14 residues. This CDR3 reads CASSPEGENQPQHF. The CDR3 DNA reads TGCGCCAGCAGCCCGGAGGGGGAAAATCAGCCCCAGCATTTT.